The 30 T cell receptor beta chains below come from one sample, sequenced in a study of blood T cell repertoires in COVID-19. Only in-frame clones appear in the TCRdb table, and some are missing; sequencing was by immunoSEQ multiplex PCR. The data hold some 180,000 clones, with approximately 80% observed a single time. The sequencing sample was made of PBMCs or T cells enriched from blood (not recorded which). The receptors come from a man in his fifties or sixties who had been exposed to COVID-19.

The gene calls are TRBV12-3 or TRBV12-4 and TRBJ2-7; possible D gene TRBD1, 5 bases. The CDR3 is made up of 11 amino acids. The V end was cut by 5 bases, the J end by 4 bases, with 6 bases between. Here the CDR3 DNA reads TGTGCCAGCAGTGACAGTTACGAGCAGTACTTC. Its protein is CASSDSYEQYF.

This clone was seen just once. The V call is TRBV5-4, the J call TRBJ2-1; 7 nucleotides match TRBD1. Germline CDR1 SGHNT, CDR2 YYREEE (reference sequence). The CDR3 loop spans 15 amino acids. V trimming: 0 bases; J trimming: 6 bases; junction bases outside the gene matches: 6. Here the CDR3 DNA reads TGTGCCAGCAGCTTGGTGAACAGGGGCGGCAATGAGCAGTTCTTC. It is translated as CASSLVNRGGNEQFF.

V usage is TRBV7-2 and J usage is TRBJ2-1; maybe TRBD1 (5 bases). The germline V gene encodes CDR1 SGHTA and CDR2 FQGNSA. V was cut by 4 bases and J by 3 bases, with 10 bases left in between. The CDR3 runs to 14 residues. The CDR3 is CASSSGHLYNEQFF. The CDR3 DNA sequence: TGTGCCAGCAGCTCAGGACACCTCTACAATGAGCAGTTCTTC.

The V gene is TRBV19, the J gene TRBJ2-5, with D unclear. Germline loops: CDR1 LNHDA, CDR2 SQIVND (reference sequence). V dropped 5 bases and J dropped 6 bases, with 7 bases sitting between them. The CDR3 spans 11 residues. The CDR3 spells CASSSGQTQYF. CDR3 in DNA: TGTGCCAGTAGTTCAGGTCAGACCCAGTACTTC.

The chain recombines TRBV27 with TRBJ2-1; 9 nucleotides match TRBD2. This CDR3 spans 17 amino acids. The V gene end was trimmed by 3 bases and the J gene end by 3 bases; junction bases not matched to a gene: 9. CDR1 is MNHEY and CDR2 is SMNVEV in the germline V gene (reference sequence). CDR3 amino acids: CASSFYRAGGIYNEQFF. The CDR3 DNA is TGTGCCAGCAGTTTTTATAGAGCGGGAGGCATCTACAATGAGCAGTTCTTC.

The J gene is TRBJ1-5, the V gene TRBV29-1, with TRBD1 identical over 8 bases. The V gene's germline CDR1 is SQVTM and CDR2 ANQGSEA. This CDR3 is 13 amino acids long. Trimming took 5 bases from V and 5 from J; bases not matched to a gene: 5. CDR3 sequence (DNA): TGCAGCGTTTTACAGGGGGGGGATCAGCCCCAGCATTTT. Encoded protein: CSVLQGGDQPQHF. Full variable domain (remainder filled in from reference TRBV29-1 and TRBJ1-5): SAVISQKPSRDICQRGTSLTIQCQVDSQVTMMFWYRQQPGQSLTLIATANQGSEATYESGFVIDKFPISRPNLTFSTLTVSNMSPEDSSIYLCSVLQGGDQPQHFGDGTRLSIL.

The V call is TRBV7-6, the J call TRBJ2-1, with 12 positions matching TRBD2. This CDR3 comprises 16 residues. Germline trimming cut 3 bases from V and 8 bases from J; bases unmatched to any gene: 8. Germline CDR1 and CDR2: SGHVS and FNYEAQ. CDR3 in amino acids: CASSFLAGGLGDEQFF. CDR3 DNA sequence: TGTGCCAGCAGCTTTCTAGCGGGAGGGCTGGGGGATGAGCAGTTCTTC.

The CDR3 sequence: CATSPDSSGNTIYF. CDR3 DNA: TGTGCCACCAGCCCAGATTCCTCTGGAAACACCATATATTTT. The chain couples TRBV15 to TRBJ1-3, with no clear D. The CDR3 is 14 residues long. CDR1 and CDR2 from the germline V gene are LNHNV and YYDKDF (reference sequence). Trimming removed 5 bases at V and 0 bases at J, with 8 bases between. Based on the CDR3 plus reference TRBV15 and TRBJ1-3, the full variable domain is DAMVIQNPRYQVTQFGKPVTLSCSQTLNHNVMYWYQQKSSQAPKLLFHYYDKDFNNEADTPDNFQSRRPNTSFCFLDIRSPGLGDTAMYLCATSPDSSGNTIYFGEGSWLTVV.

V gene TRBV7-2 combines with J gene TRBJ1-6, with 7 bases aligning to TRBD1. The CDR3 is made up of 14 amino acids. V was pared by 5 bases and J by 7 bases, with 5 bases of the junction left unmatched. The germline gives CDR1 SGHTA, CDR2 FQGNSA. CDR3 region: CASSQTGLNSPLHF. CDR3 bases: TGTGCCAGCAGCCAGACAGGGTTGAATTCACCCCTCCACTTT.

The rearrangement uses TRBV28 and TRBJ2-2; 12 positions match TRBD2. The CDR3 is made up of 18 amino acids. CDR1 and CDR2 from the germline V gene are MDHEN and SYDVKM. V trimming: 6 bases; J trimming: 4 bases; junction bases outside the gene matches: 12. CDR3 sequence: CASRKGQASGRATGELFF. The DNA of the CDR3 is TGTGCCAGCAGAAAGGGACAGGCTAGCGGGAGGGCCACCGGGGAGCTGTTTTTT.

V is TRBV5-1 and J is TRBJ1-6; D is perhaps TRBD1 (6 bases). CDR3 length: 14 residues. Looked up from germline, CDR1 is SGHRS and CDR2 is YFSETQ. Trimming pared 1 base from V and 9 bases from J, leaving 11 bases between. CDR3 in DNA: TGCGCCAGCAGCTTGATGGGGGCAACTTCACCCCTCCACTTT. Its protein is CASSLMGATSPLHF.

The rearrangement uses TRBV19 and TRBJ1-5; D might be TRBD1 (5 bases). V gave up 1 base and J gave up 7 bases, with 14 bases separating them. Per germline, CDR1 LNHDA and CDR2 SQIVND (reference sequence). The CDR3 runs to 15 residues. CDR3 residues: CASSIGVRAGQPQHF. DNA for the CDR3: TGTGCCAGTAGTATAGGAGTCAGGGCAGGACAGCCCCAGCATTTT. Full variable domain (outside the CDR3, taken from reference TRBV19 and TRBJ1-5): DGGITQSPKYLFRKEGQNVTLSCEQNLNHDAMYWYRQDPGQGLRLIYYSQIVNDFQKGDIAEGYSVSREKKESFPLTVTSAQKNPTAFYLCASSIGVRAGQPQHFGDGTRLSIL.

This clone was counted between two and nine times. This chain connects TRBV27 to TRBJ2-4; D may be TRBD2 (6 bases). The V gene lost 8 bases and the J gene lost 6 bases, with 14 bases spanning the gap. Germline CDR1 and CDR2: MNHEY and SMNVEV (reference sequence). The CDR3 is made up of 13 amino acids. The CDR3 DNA is TGTGCCAGCCGGAGGGATTTCGGAAACATTCAGTACTTC. It translates to CASRRDFGNIQYF.

The J gene is TRBJ2-3, the V gene TRBV7-7; TRBD2 matches at 11 bases. The CDR3 spans 16 residues. Germline assignment: CDR1 SSHAT and CDR2 FNYEAQ (reference sequence). With 4 bases clipped from V and 2 bases from J, the junction kept 5 bases outside the gene matches. The CDR3 DNA is TGTGCCAGCAGCTCGGGGACTAGCGGTAACACAGATACGCAGTATTTT. Translation gives CASSSGTSGNTDTQYF.

This chain links TRBV10-3 with TRBJ1-5, with 8 bases that match TRBD1. V lost 4 bases and J lost 4; bases outside the gene matches: 3. CDR3 length equals 14 residues. The germline gives CDR1 ENHRY, CDR2 SYGVKD. DNA for the CDR3: TGTGCCATCAGTGCTAACAGGGGGAATCAGCCCCAGCATTTT. Encoded protein: CAISANRGNQPQHF.

The chain employs TRBV30 and TRBJ2-5; 8 bases align to TRBD1. The CDR3 loop spans 14 amino acids. V gave up 0 bases and J gave up 5 bases; unmatched junction bases: 5. Germline lookup yields CDR1 GTSNPN and CDR2 SVGIG (reference sequence). CDR3 protein: CAWSVRRGRETQYF. CDR3 coding DNA: TGTGCCTGGAGTGTGCGCAGGGGGCGGGAGACCCAGTACTTC.

This chain joins TRBV5-1 and TRBJ2-5, with TRBD1 matching over 9 bases. Germline values: CDR1 SGHRS, CDR2 YFSETQ. This CDR3 region has 15 residues. Trimming cost V 0 bases and J 5 bases; bases outside gene matches: 5. The CDR3 here is CASSLVQGAGETQYF. The CDR3 DNA is TGCGCCAGCAGCTTGGTACAGGGGGCCGGGGAGACCCAGTACTTC.

The chain links TRBV7-9 to TRBJ2-7, with 8 bases matching TRBD1. The CDR3 extends over 16 amino acids. Unmatched junction bases numbered 16, after V lost 10 bases and J lost 2 bases. Germline V CDR1 and CDR2: SEHNR, FQNEAQ (reference sequence). The CDR3 bases are TGTGCCATGGGCGGGACAGGAGGAAGAGAAACCTACGAGCAGTACTTC. Translating gives CAMGGTGGRETYEQYF. Full variable domain (missing parts from reference TRBV7-9 and TRBJ2-7): DTGVSQNPRHKITKRGQNVTFRCDPISEHNRLYWYRQTLGQGPEFLTYFQNEAQLEKSRLLSDRFSAERPKGSFSTLEIQRTEQGDSAMYLCAMGGTGGRETYEQYFGPGTRLTVT.

This chain links TRBV5-1 with TRBJ2-5, with 8 bases that match TRBD2. V was clipped by 3 bases and J by 5 bases; unmatched bases: 12. The CDR3 sequence is 16 residues long. Germline loops: CDR1 SGHRS, CDR2 YFSETQ. The DNA of the CDR3 is TGCGCCAGCAGCTCCTTACTAGCGGCTGGGGGTGAGACCCAGTACTTC. This encodes CASSSLLAAGGETQYF.

The table lists this clone with many counts. This sequence joins TRBV25-1 and TRBJ2-7; 10 nucleotides match TRBD2. CDR1 is MGHDK, CDR2 SYGVNS, per germline. This CDR3 region has 17 residues. Germline trimming cut 5 bases from V and 4 bases from J; bases unmatched to any gene: 14. The CDR3 loop reads CASSSFSLAGSRYEQYF. CDR3 coding DNA: TGTGCCAGCAGTTCCTTTTCACTAGCGGGGAGCCGGTACGAGCAGTACTTC.

The CDR3 DNA follows: TGTGCCAGTAGTTCGCTCATGAGCTACGAGCAGTACTTC. Its protein is CASSSLMSYEQYF. V gene TRBV19 combines with J gene TRBJ2-7; D remains ambiguous. CDR1 LNHDA and CDR2 SQIVND come from the germline V gene (reference sequence). Trimming removed 5 bases from V and 3 bases from J, with 11 bases in between. The CDR3 is 13 residues long.

Only a few counts were recorded for this clone. The rearrangement uses TRBV27 and TRBJ2-1; the D gene is possibly TRBD2 (5 bases). The germline V gene has CDR1 MNHEY and CDR2 SMNVEV (reference sequence). V lost 2 bases and J lost 8, with 19 bases in between. The CDR3 covers 16 residues. In DNA form, the CDR3 reads TGTGCCAGCAGTTTAGCGAATCCTAGCTATTCGGATGAGCAGTTCTTC. It is translated as CASSLANPSYSDEQFF.

The chain uses TRBV19 and TRBJ1-5; 8 bases map to TRBD1. This CDR3 region has 15 residues. Germline values: CDR1 LNHDA, CDR2 SQIVND (reference sequence). The V segment lost 6 bases and the J segment 7 bases; nucleotides outside the gene matches: 11. The CDR3 DNA sequence: TGTGCCAGTAGGCTAGGACAGGGAGAAGGACAGCCCCAGCATTTT. It specifies CASRLGQGEGQPQHF.

The chain employs TRBV7-2 and TRBJ2-7, with 8 bases that match TRBD2. The CDR3 length is 15 residues. V lost 1 base to trimming and J lost 6 bases; unmatched junction nucleotides: 8. Germline values: CDR1 SGHTA, CDR2 FQGNSA. Here the CDR3 reads CASSLDPAGAVEQYF. The CDR3 region has the DNA TGTGCCAGCAGCTTAGATCCAGCGGGAGCGGTCGAGCAGTACTTC.

In this sample, this clone turned up once. The chain combines TRBV28 with TRBJ1-4; maybe TRBD1 (5 bases). This CDR3 region has 14 residues. The germline CDR1 and CDR2 sequences are MDHEN and SYDVKM. The ends were cut back, 3 bases at V and 2 bases at J, with 7 bases in the middle. The CDR3 loop is CASSFGGTNEKLFF. As DNA, the CDR3 is TGTGCCAGCAGTTTCGGGGGGACTAATGAAAAACTGTTTTTT.

The sample holds a few counts of this clone. The rearrangement uses TRBV7-3 and TRBJ2-5, with D maybe TRBD1 (5 bases). The CDR3 consists of 16 residues. Germline V gene sequence: CDR1 SGHTA, CDR2 FQGTGA. The V and J ends lost 5 bases and 5 bases respectively, with 21 bases between them. In DNA form, the CDR3 reads TGTGCCAGCAGCCCAGGACAATCGCCTTTTGCGGAGACCCAGTACTTC. It yields the protein CASSPGQSPFAETQYF.

The chain uses TRBV7-9 and TRBJ1-1; D is ambiguous. Germline V gene sequence: CDR1 SEHNR, CDR2 FQNEAQ (reference sequence). Between the trimmed V and J ends, which lost 3 bases and 4 bases, there was a span of 12 bases. The CDR3 is 14 residues long. CDR3 in amino acids: CASSFVARFTEAFF. For the CDR3, the DNA is TGTGCCAGCAGCTTTGTAGCCAGATTCACTGAAGCTTTCTTT.

The chain links TRBV27 to TRBJ2-3, with 11 bases fitting TRBD2. The CDR3 is made up of 15 amino acids. V was clipped by 6 bases and J by 5 bases; unmatched bases: 7. Germline loops: CDR1 MNHEY, CDR2 SMNVEV (reference sequence). This CDR3 reads CASRGLAGGEDTQYF. CDR3 DNA: TGTGCCAGCAGGGGGTTAGCGGGAGGGGAAGATACGCAGTATTTT.

This chain connects TRBV5-8 to TRBJ2-2; unclear D gene. The CDR3 covers 12 residues. V was trimmed by 1 base and J by 7 bases, leaving 5 bases between them. Germline V CDR1 and CDR2: SGHTS, YDEGEE. Here the CDR3 reads CASSLTGGELFF. CDR3 nucleotide sequence: TGTGCCAGCAGCTTGACGGGCGGGGAGCTGTTTTTT.

A few counts support this clone. This chain joins TRBV5-4 and TRBJ1-4, with 9 positions matching TRBD1. Per germline, CDR1 SGHNT and CDR2 YYREEE (reference sequence). The CDR3 extends over 15 amino acids. After removal of 4 bases from V and 7 bases from J, the junction contained 8 bases not matched to a gene. CDR3 DNA sequence: TGTGCCAGCAGCCTACCGGGACAGGGAGGTGAAAAACTGTTTTTT. Translating gives CASSLPGQGGEKLFF.